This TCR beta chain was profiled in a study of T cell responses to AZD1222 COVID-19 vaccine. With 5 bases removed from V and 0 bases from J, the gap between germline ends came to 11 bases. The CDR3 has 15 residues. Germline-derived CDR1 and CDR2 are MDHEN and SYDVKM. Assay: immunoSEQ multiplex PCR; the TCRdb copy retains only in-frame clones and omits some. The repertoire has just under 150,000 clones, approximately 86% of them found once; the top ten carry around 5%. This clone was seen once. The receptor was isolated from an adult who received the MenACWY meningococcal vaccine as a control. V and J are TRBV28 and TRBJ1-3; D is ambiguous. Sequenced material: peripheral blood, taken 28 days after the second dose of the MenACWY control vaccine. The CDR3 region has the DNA TGTGCCAGCAGTAGGGAGGACTCCTCTGGAAACACCATATATTTT. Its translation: CASSREDSSGNTIYF.